This note documents a single T cell receptor beta chain sequence. What it binds is not known. This sample is part of a study of T cells after yellow fever vaccination. Overall study results and limits: A limited proportion of clonotypes was detected within both the CD4 and CD8 compartments.

In making TCR cDNA, 5'RACE template switching added a universal primer site and UMIs to it. TCRdb itself ran the 5' RACE reads through MiXCR, one entry per CDR3 protein. The sample lists hundreds of thousands of distinct CDR3 sequences; roughly an eighth were seen once. CDR3 length: 15 residues. Germline CDR1 is LNHNV and CDR2 is YYDKDF (reference sequence). Trimming cost V 2 bases and J 7 bases; bases outside gene matches: 10. V usage is TRBV15 and J usage is TRBJ2-5; 7 positions agree with TRBD1. The TCR comes from a young man who received the YFV17D yellow fever vaccine. The specimen was PBMCs, collected on the day of the yellow fever booster vaccination. The CDR3 DNA reads TGTGCCACCAGCAGATCTGGGACAGAGTCTCGGACCCAGTACTTC. Translated: CATSRSGTESRTQYF.